One and the same sample provided the 10 T cell receptor beta chains below, sequenced in a study of cytomegalovirus exposure and HLA in healthy donors. This PCR relied on a set of 60 Vbeta primers and 13 Jbeta primers. Here immunoSEQ multiplex PCR was the method, and the copy in TCRdb shows in-frame clones only, minus some. This sample has 75,000 to 100,000 clones, with less than 85% found just once. Sequenced sample: PBMCs. The receptor source for this set is a male donor in good health and CMV-seronegative.

This clone has only a few counts. J is TRBJ1-4 and V is TRBV7-2; D gene unclear. The germline gives CDR1 SGHTA, CDR2 FQGNSA. Trimming removed 6 bases at V and 0 bases at J, with 14 bases between. This CDR3 is built from 16 residues. The CDR3: CASSYFPGATNEKLFF. DNA of the CDR3: TGTGCCAGCAGTTATTTTCCGGGAGCAACTAATGAAAAACTGTTTTTT.

The chain couples TRBV6-6 to TRBJ2-7; 7 bases map to TRBD1. J gave up 5 bases and V 7 bases, and 8 bases lay outside the gene matches. The CDR3 runs 13 residues. CDR1 and CDR2 (germline): MNHNY, SVGAGI (reference sequence). CDR3 residues: CASTSGGGDEQYF. Here the CDR3 DNA reads TGTGCCAGCACCTCAGGGGGTGGTGACGAGCAGTACTTC.

This clone has a single count. CDR3 amino acids: CASSLSTDMNTEAFF. DNA for the CDR3: TGTGCCAGCAGTTTATCCACAGACATGAACACTGAAGCTTTCTTT. The chain carries TRBV28 and TRBJ1-1; no definite D call. This CDR3 has 15 amino acids. V lost 1 base and J lost 0, with 9 bases in between. In germline, CDR1 is MDHEN, CDR2 SYDVKM.

The V call is TRBV11-2, the J call TRBJ2-7; maybe TRBD2 (5 bases). The ends were cut back, 5 bases at V and 2 bases at J, with 13 bases in the middle. The CDR3 length is 14 residues. The germline CDR1 and CDR2 sequences are SGHAT and FQNNGV. CDR3 DNA: TGTGCCAGCAGCCTAGGACTGAAGACCTACGAGCAGTACTTC. It yields the protein CASSLGLKTYEQYF.

This rearrangement joins TRBV19 to TRBJ2-3; TRBD2 aligns across 12 bases. Germline V gives CDR1 LNHDA, CDR2 SQIVND (reference sequence). This CDR3 has 17 amino acids. With 3 bases clipped from V and 2 bases from J, the junction kept 6 bases outside the gene matches. In DNA, the CDR3 is TGTGCCAGTAGTATGATTGGGACTAGCGGGTACACAGATACGCAGTATTTT. Protein product: CASSMIGTSGYTDTQYF.

As for this clone: A junction boundary mismatches the germline segment, possibly from a read error. V and J are TRBV19 and TRBJ1-1; 8 nucleotides agree with TRBD1. Germline lookup yields CDR1 LNHDA and CDR2 SQIVND (reference sequence). The CDR3 runs 16 residues. Here the CDR3 DNA reads TGTGCCAGTAGTACCAACAGACAGGGGCCGAACACTGAAGCTTCCTTT. It specifies CASSTNRQGPNTEASF.

The chain couples TRBV11-3 to TRBJ2-1, with 7 bases identical to TRBD2. From germline, CDR1 is SGHNT and CDR2 YENEEA. V lost 5 bases and J lost 4; bases outside the gene matches: 11. The CDR3 is 16 amino acids. CDR3 protein: CASSPLGGSRYNEQFF. Here the CDR3 DNA reads TGTGCCAGCAGCCCCCTGGGCGGGAGTAGGTACAATGAGCAGTTCTTC.

The V and J genes are TRBV5-4 and TRBJ2-7; 9 nucleotides match TRBD2. Germline assignment: CDR1 SGHNT and CDR2 YYREEE (reference sequence). V gave up 10 bases and J gave up 5 bases; unmatched junction bases: 19. CDR3 length: 16 residues. The CDR3 spells CAVTQGLAGRDHEQYF. The CDR3 bases are TGTGCCGTCACACAAGGGCTAGCGGGGAGGGACCACGAGCAGTACTTC.

The chain couples TRBV27 to TRBJ1-4; D not certain. CDR1 and CDR2 from the germline V gene are MNHEY and SMNVEV (reference sequence). The CDR3 totals 13 residues. Deletions cut 9 bases from V and 8 bases from J, with 16 bases between. In nucleotides, the CDR3 is TGTGCCAGTTCAGAGGGCTATCGGGAAAAACTGTTTTTT. This translates into CASSEGYREKLFF.

This chain joins TRBV7-2 and TRBJ2-7; 12 nucleotides align to TRBD2. Germline lookup yields CDR1 SGHTA and CDR2 FQGNSA. Unmatched junction bases numbered 8, after V lost 5 bases and J lost 6 bases. The length of the CDR3 is 15 residues. The CDR3 DNA sequence: TGTGCCAGCAGCATTCGACTAGCGGGAGCTCGCGAGCAGTACTTC. Protein sequence: CASSIRLAGAREQYF. The full variable domain, in which reference TRBV7-2 and TRBJ2-7 provide the parts outside the CDR3, is GAGVSQSPSNKVTEKGKDVELRCDPISGHTALYWYRQSLGQGLEFLIYFQGNSAPDKSGLPSDRFSAERTGGSVSTLTIQRTQQEDSAVYLCASSIRLAGAREQYFGPGTRLTVT.